This T cell receptor (beta chain) was identified during a study of Tregs in tolerant kidney transplant recipients. The V gene's germline CDR1 is SNHLY and CDR2 FYNNEI. This CDR3 region has 14 residues. V was trimmed by 1 base and J by 6 bases, leaving 10 bases between them. Measured with immunoSEQ multiplex PCR; TCRdb has only the in-frame clones, and not every one. The sample has approximately 69,000 clones; 85% to 90% are singletons. This receptor was identified in a human donor who received a combined kidney and bone marrow transplant. The V call is TRBV2, the J call TRBJ2-1; D uncertain. The sequenced sample was CD4+ T cells from blood, obtained before the transplant. The CDR3 spells CASSEESVSNEQFF. The CDR3, as DNA: TGTGCCAGCAGTGAAGAGTCCGTCAGCAATGAGCAGTTCTTC.